Shown below are 20 T cell receptor beta chains from a single sample sequenced in a study of cytomegalovirus exposure and HLA in healthy donors. The PCR was carried out with 60 Vbeta primers and 13 Jbeta primers. This table comes from immunoSEQ multiplex PCR, and its TCRdb copy is limited to in-frame clones, with some not included. The sample carries approximately 75,000 clones, under 85% recorded once. Sequencing was performed on PBMCs. The source is a woman aged 55-69 years in good health and CMV-seropositive.

Points on this clone: The junction does not match germline at one end; this may be a read error. The rearrangement uses TRBV20-1 and TRBJ1-2; D ambiguous. Germline CDR1 reads DFQATT; CDR2 reads SNEGSKA (reference sequence). The CDR3 consists of 9 residues. The DNA for the CDR3 is TGCAGTGCTAGCCGGGTGTCGCTCTTC. Its translation: CSASRVSLF.

This chain links TRBV2 with TRBJ1-5; D unclear. The CDR3 has 13 residues. Trimming took off 3 bases at V and 5 bases at J, with 8 bases between the two ends. Germline CDR1 and CDR2: SNHLY and FYNNEI. CDR3 nucleotides: TGTGCCAGCAGTGATGAGGTTTATCAGCCCCAGCATTTT. Protein product: CASSDEVYQPQHF. The full variable domain, rest sourced from reference TRBV2 and TRBJ1-5, is EPEVTQTPSHQVTQMGQEVILRCVPISNHLYFYWYRQILGQKVEFLVSFYNNEISEKSEIFDDQFSVERPDGSNFTLKIRSTKLEDSAMYFCASSDEVYQPQHFGDGTRLSIL.

V gene TRBV7-9 combines with J gene TRBJ1-4; tentatively, D is TRBD1 (5 bases). In germline, CDR1 is SEHNR, CDR2 FQNEAQ (reference sequence). Trimming removed 5 bases at V and 7 bases at J, with 14 bases between. The CDR3 has 14 amino acids. CDR3 residues: CASSDRGDGEKLFF. CDR3 nucleotide sequence: TGTGCCAGCAGCGATCGGGGGGATGGTGAAAAACTGTTTTTT.

The chain uses TRBV27 and TRBJ1-1; 7 nucleotides align to TRBD1. With 3 bases clipped from V and 1 base from J, the junction kept 8 bases outside the gene matches. There are 16 residues in the CDR3. Germline V gene data show CDR1 as MNHEY and CDR2 as SMNVEV (reference sequence). In nucleotides, the CDR3 is TGTGCCAGCAGTTTTGACCCGACAGGGACGAACACTGAAGCTTTCTTT. Translation: CASSFDPTGTNTEAFF.

The CDR3 loop reads CASSLRDRSNDFF. The CDR3 DNA reads as TGTGCCAGCAGTTTAAGGGACAGATCGAACGATTTCTTT. The gene calls are TRBV27 and TRBJ1-1; 7 bases are a match to TRBD1. The CDR3 covers 13 residues. Losses at the gene ends were 2 bases for V and 13 bases for J; bases not matched to a gene: 10. The germline CDR1 and CDR2 sequences are MNHEY and SMNVEV (reference sequence).

This clone has just a few counts. This rearrangement joins TRBV6-5 to TRBJ2-2; 10 bases are a match to TRBD1. This CDR3 has 14 residues. The J segment lost 6 bases and the V segment lost 5 bases, leaving 3 bases of the junction unmatched. The germline gives CDR1 MNHEY, CDR2 SVGAGI. For the CDR3, the DNA is TGTGCCAGCAGTCCCGGACAGGGGGCCGGGGAGCTGTTTTTT. Translating it yields CASSPGQGAGELFF.

This chain connects TRBV19 to TRBJ2-5; TRBD2 might be the D (6 bases). Germline CDR1 LNHDA, CDR2 SQIVND (reference sequence). V was clipped by 3 bases and J by 5 bases, with 10 bases between them. CDR3 size: 13 residues. The CDR3 DNA reads TGTGCCAGTAGTATCGCGGGGTCCGAGACCCAGTACTTC. Translation gives CASSIAGSETQYF.

The rearrangement uses TRBV11-2 and TRBJ1-1; unclear D gene. V was clipped by 6 bases and J by 6 bases, with 14 bases between them. The germline CDR1 and CDR2 sequences are SGHAT and FQNNGV. CDR3 length: 13 amino acids. The DNA for the CDR3 is TGTGCCAGCAGTTTAAGTGGGCCAGCTGAAGCTTTCTTT. It yields the protein CASSLSGPAEAFF.

This clone showed up just once. The J gene is TRBJ2-7, the V gene TRBV9; a weak D match, TRBD1 (6 bases). V gave up 4 bases and J gave up 3 bases, with 8 bases separating them. The CDR3 is made up of 12 amino acids. The germline CDR1 and CDR2 sequences are SGDLS and YYNGEE. CDR3 in DNA: TGTGCCAGCAGCCCACAGGGCTACGAGCAGTACTTC. Residues: CASSPQGYEQYF.

This clone showed up just once. The rearrangement links TRBV5-1 to TRBJ2-7, with 11 positions matching TRBD2. V was pared by 0 bases and J by 3 bases, with 2 bases of the junction left unmatched. The CDR3 length is 15 residues. Germline CDR1 reads SGHRS; CDR2 reads YFSETQ. Here the CDR3 DNA reads TGCGCCAGCAGCTTGGGACTAGCGGGAAACTACGAGCAGTACTTC. Translation gives CASSLGLAGNYEQYF.

The chain uses TRBV2 and TRBJ2-3, with TRBD2 matching over 10 bases. The CDR3 sequence is 13 residues long. With V trimmed by 5 bases and J by 8 bases, 4 bases remained unmatched. Germline V gives CDR1 SNHLY, CDR2 FYNNEI. The CDR3 loop is CASSQGLASTQYF. For the CDR3, the DNA is TGTGCCAGCAGTCAGGGACTAGCGAGTACGCAGTATTTT. The full variable domain, its missing parts supplied by reference TRBV2 and TRBJ2-3, is EPEVTQTPSHQVTQMGQEVILRCVPISNHLYFYWYRQILGQKVEFLVSFYNNEISEKSEIFDDQFSVERPDGSNFTLKIRSTKLEDSAMYFCASSQGLASTQYFGPGTRLTVL.

The chain has TRBV18 and TRBJ2-7; TRBD1 matches at 7 bases. The CDR3 has 13 residues. The germline CDR1 and CDR2 sequences are KGHSH and LQKENI. The J segment lost 4 bases and the V segment lost 4 bases, leaving 4 bases of the junction unmatched. The CDR3 coding sequence is TGTGCCAGCTCACAGGGGGCGAGATACGAGCAGTACTTC. It translates to CASSQGARYEQYF.

This clone has just one count. The chain uses TRBV25-1 and TRBJ2-3; the D is unclear. Germline V gives CDR1 MGHDK, CDR2 SYGVNS. V was cut by 3 bases and J by 2 bases, with 9 bases left in between. CDR3 size: 14 residues. This chain's CDR3 is CASSDPLYTDTQYF. CDR3 nucleotides: TGTGCCAGCAGTGACCCCCTCTACACAGATACGCAGTATTTT.

The rearrangement joins TRBV30 to TRBJ1-5; D ambiguous. Germline CDR1 GTSNPN, CDR2 SVGIG (reference sequence). The CDR3 spans 13 residues. Trimming removed 7 bases from V and 0 bases from J, with 10 bases in between. The DNA for the CDR3 is TGTGCCTCAAGCCCTGATAGCAATCAGCCCCAGCATTTT. Protein: CASSPDSNQPQHF.

This chain joins TRBV5-1 and TRBJ2-7; D may be TRBD1 (5 bases). This CDR3 has 13 amino acids. The V end lost 0 bases, the J end lost 3 bases, and 7 bases lay between the germline ends. Per the germline V gene, CDR1 is SGHRS and CDR2 is YFSETQ. The CDR3 spells CASSLAGNYEQYF. In DNA, the CDR3 is TGCGCCAGCAGCTTGGCAGGGAACTACGAGCAGTACTTC.

The chain employs TRBV7-9 and TRBJ1-4; D is unclear. The CDR3 totals 16 residues. Germline V gene lookup returns CDR1 SEHNR and CDR2 FQNEAQ (reference sequence). V dropped 2 bases and J dropped 2 bases, with 12 bases sitting between them. In DNA form, the CDR3 reads TGTGCCAGCAGCTTATCTTGGGCTCCGACTAATGAAAAACTGTTTTTT. Encoded protein: CASSLSWAPTNEKLFF.

This chain joins TRBV10-3 and TRBJ2-3, with D possibly matching TRBD1 (6 bases). Germline lookup yields CDR1 ENHRY and CDR2 SYGVKD. Trimming pared 3 bases from V and 4 bases from J, leaving 11 bases between. The CDR3 is made up of 14 amino acids. The CDR3 spells CAISEVGQSDTQYF. The CDR3 nucleotides read TGTGCCATCAGTGAAGTGGGACAATCAGATACGCAGTATTTT.

This sequence joins TRBV13 and TRBJ1-3, with 7 bases fitting TRBD1. The CDR3 covers 16 residues. Germline CDR1 PRHDT, CDR2 FYEKMQ (reference sequence). V lost 5 bases to trimming and J lost 6 bases; unmatched junction nucleotides: 13. The CDR3 loop is CASSHLQGDKKNTIYF. CDR3 bases: TGTGCCAGCAGCCATCTTCAGGGGGATAAAAAAAACACCATATATTTT. The variable domain in full, completed from reference TRBV13 and TRBJ1-3, reads AAGVIQSPRHLIKEKRETATLKCYPIPRHDTVYWYQQGPGQDPQFLISFYEKMQSDKGSIPDRFSAQQFSDYHSELNMSSLELGDSALYFCASSHLQGDKKNTIYFGEGSWLTVV.

This clone was seen just once. The V and J genes are TRBV29-1 and TRBJ1-1, with D perhaps matching TRBD1 (5 bases). The CDR3 extends over 13 amino acids. Germline V gives CDR1 SQVTM, CDR2 ANQGSEA. V shed 1 base and J shed 1 base, with 7 bases lying between them. The CDR3 loop is CSVEGGGNTEAFF. In nucleotides, the CDR3 is TGCAGCGTTGAAGGGGGCGGGAACACTGAAGCTTTCTTT.

The V and J genes are TRBV10-1 and TRBJ2-1; 9 positions match TRBD2. Germline values: CDR1 WNHNN, CDR2 SYGVQD (reference sequence). The length of the CDR3 is 17 residues. Trimming removed 3 bases from V and 1 base from J; junction bases left unmatched: 7. The CDR3 region is CASSDGGGAGSYNEQFF. The CDR3 DNA is TGCGCCAGCAGTGACGGCGGGGGGGCCGGGTCCTACAATGAGCAGTTCTTC.